This TCR beta chain was profiled in a study of memory CD4+ T cells and cytomegalovirus serostatus. Whole-study context: Of the healthy Belgian adults, 9 were CMV seropositive and 24 seronegative. Study conclusions and caveats: CMV serostatus prediction reached median AUC approximately 0.95, or 0.91 with US-trained model.

The sort gate was single viable CD3+CD4+CD8-CD45RO+ cells for memory CD4+ T cells. CMV serostatus came from serum IgG against pp150, pp28, p38, p52. Assay: immunoSEQ multiplex PCR; the TCRdb copy retains only in-frame clones and omits some. The table has roughly 48,000 clones, about 80% seen once; the top ten hold about 1.5%. CDR1 and CDR2 (germline): SGHVS, FQNEAQ. This CDR3 is built from 17 residues. V lost 0 bases to trimming and J lost 0 bases, with 13 bases between them. As regards this clone: Its antigen is unidentified.

The TCR was taken from an adult in good health and CMV-seropositive. The rearrangement links TRBV7-8 to TRBJ2-3; D unclear. The specimen sequenced was memory CD4+ T cells from blood. For the CDR3, the DNA is TGTGCCAGCAGCTTAGCGCATCGGACGTATAGCACAGATACGCAGTATTTT. It specifies CASSLAHRTYSTDTQYF.